A selection of T cell receptor beta chains follows, all from one sample in a study of molecular identifiers for immune sequencing clone quantification. TCRdb re-called the PCR reads with MiXCR, one entry per CDR3 protein. The table shows 85,000 to 90,000 distinct CDR3 sequences, with roughly 25% occurring only once. Sequenced sample: naive CD8+ T cells from blood, with Jurkat cell RNA spiked in. The receptors were gathered from a human donor in good health. Some libraries in this study had Jurkat cell RNA spiked in. CDR3s include the opening cysteine and the closing phenylalanine or tryptophan. The D gene is left open where the match is weak. Size values are once, few and many counts, or a class for expanded clones, and some rows have none.

V: TRBV27
size: -
D: TRBD1
J: TRBJ2-7
DNA: TGTGCCAGCAGCCGGGTGGGGACAGGGTATAGCGAGCAGTACTTC
CDR3: CASSRVGTGYSEQYF

V: TRBV29-1
size: few
D: TRBD2
J: TRBJ2-7
DNA: TGCAGCGTTGAAGGTGTTAGCGGGAGCGGGTCGTCCTACGAGCAGTACTTC
CDR3: CSVEGVSGSGSSYEQYF

V: TRBV5-1
size: many
D: -
J: TRBJ1-1
DNA: TGCGCCAGCAGCCACGGGACGTCAACTGAAGCTTTCTTT
CDR3: CASSHGTSTEAFF

V: TRBV11-2
size: few
D: TRBD1
J: TRBJ1-5
DNA: TGTGCCAGCAGCACGACAGGGGATAGCAATCAGCCCCAGCATTTT
CDR3: CASSTTGDSNQPQHF

V: TRBV6-5
size: -
D: -
J: TRBJ2-5
DNA: TGTGCCAGCAGTTACTCGAACCGGGAGACCCAGTACTTC
CDR3: CASSYSNRETQYF

V: TRBV7-6
size: -
D: -
J: TRBJ1-1
DNA: TGTGCCAGCAGCCCCGGGGGGGCGTTCACTGAAGCTTTCTTT
CDR3: CASSPGGAFTEAFF

V: TRBV5-1
size: many
D: -
J: TRBJ2-3
DNA: TGCGCCAGCAGCTCGGACAGCAGCAGAACAGATACGCAGTATTTT
CDR3: CASSSDSSRTDTQYF

V: TRBV29-1
size: many
D: -
J: TRBJ1-2
DNA: TGCAGCGTTGACGAGAATAACTATGGCTACACCTTC
CDR3: CSVDENNYGYTF

V: TRBV27
size: -
D: TRBD1
J: TRBJ2-7
DNA: TGTGCCAGCGGAGGACAGGTTAGCTCCTACGAGCAGTACTTC
CDR3: CASGGQVSSYEQYF

V: TRBV7-6
size: few
D: -
J: TRBJ2-7
DNA: TGTGCCAGCAGCTCGCGGGACACAACCTCCGAGCAGTACTTC
CDR3: CASSSRDTTSEQYF

V: TRBV7-8
size: many
D: -
J: TRBJ1-5
DNA: TGTGCCAGCACCCCTTCCGGGACATCAAAGGGGCCCCAGCATTTT
CDR3: CASTPSGTSKGPQHF

V: TRBV9
size: few
D: TRBD2
J: TRBJ2-2
DNA: TGTGCCAGCAGGGGCGCTAGCGGGGTCGGGGAGCTGTTTTTT
CDR3: CASRGASGVGELFF

V: TRBV5-4
size: many
D: -
J: TRBJ2-3
DNA: TGTGCCAGCTTTCGAGCAGGGGAAGATACGCAGTATTTT
CDR3: CASFRAGEDTQYF

V: TRBV27
size: -
D: -
J: TRBJ2-7
DNA: TGTGCCAGCGGGAGCAGCGGAAGCTCCTACGAGCAGTACTTC
CDR3: CASGSSGSSYEQYF

V: TRBV7-9
size: many
D: TRBD1
J: TRBJ1-5
DNA: TGTGCCAGCAGCTTAGCAGAGACAGGGCCGGTTTCTCAGCCCCAGCATTTT
CDR3: CASSLAETGPVSQPQHF

V: TRBV6-1
size: many
D: -
J: TRBJ2-3
DNA: TGTGCCAGCAGTGAGACGACAGTTTTCAGCACAGATACGCAGTATTTT
CDR3: CASSETTVFSTDTQYF

V: TRBV3-1
size: many
D: -
J: TRBJ2-2
DNA: TGTGCCAGCGGAGCTGGTCCGAACACCGGGGAGCTGTTTTTT
CDR3: CASGAGPNTGELFF

V: TRBV27
size: -
D: -
J: TRBJ2-3
DNA: TGTGCCAGCAGTCCTGCGACTAGCACAGATACGCAGTATTTT
CDR3: CASSPATSTDTQYF

V: TRBV27
size: few
D: TRBD1
J: TRBJ2-7
DNA: TGTGCCAGCAGTTTACTCGCAGGGGGTTTGTACGAGCAGTACTTC
CDR3: CASSLLAGGLYEQYF

V: TRBV20-1
size: -
D: -
J: TRBJ2-7
DNA: TGCAGTGCCAGACAGCAGAGCCCCTACGAGCAGTACTTC
CDR3: CSARQQSPYEQYF

V: TRBV11-2
size: many
D: -
J: TRBJ2-1
DNA: TGTGCCAGCAGCTTAGTACCCTATGAGCAGTTCTTC
CDR3: CASSLVPYEQFF

V: TRBV5-5
size: -
D: TRBD1
J: TRBJ2-7
DNA: TGTGCCAGCAGCTTGGGGCCCACAGGGGACGAGCAGTACTTC
CDR3: CASSLGPTGDEQYF

V: TRBV28
size: many
D: -
J: TRBJ1-5
DNA: TGTGCCAGCAGTTTTTACAGGGGCAATCAGCCCCAGCATTTT
CDR3: CASSFYRGNQPQHF

V: TRBV7-9
size: -
D: TRBD1
J: TRBJ2-7
DNA: TGTGCCAGCAGCTCCCCGTCAGGGGGTATGGACGAGCAGTACTTC
CDR3: CASSSPSGGMDEQYF

V: TRBV11-2
size: few
D: -
J: TRBJ2-3
DNA: TGTGCCAGCAGCTTAGTGTATCTGAACACAGATACGCAGTATTTT
CDR3: CASSLVYLNTDTQYF

V: TRBV20-1
size: -
D: -
J: TRBJ2-7
DNA: TGCAGTGCCAGACAGCAGAGCTCCTACGAGCAGTACTTC
CDR3: CSARQQSSYEQYF

V: TRBV15
size: few
D: -
J: TRBJ2-2
DNA: TGTGCCACCAGCAGACCCTCGGGGGAGCTGTTTTTT
CDR3: CATSRPSGELFF

V: TRBV9
size: few
D: -
J: TRBJ2-5
DNA: TGTGCCAGCAGCGTAGCCGGGGATCCGGGAGAGACCCAGTACTTC
CDR3: CASSVAGDPGETQYF

V: TRBV24-1
size: many
D: -
J: TRBJ2-1
DNA: TGTGCCCCTACTGGGACTCCAGATACATACAATGAGCAGTTCTTC
CDR3: CAPTGTPDTYNEQFF

V: TRBV30
size: -
D: TRBD1
J: TRBJ2-2
DNA: TGTGCCTGGAGTGGGCCCTGGGACAGGGGGAGCCTACCGGGGGAGCTGTTTTTT
CDR3: CAWSGPWDRGSLPGELFF

V: TRBV5-1
size: -
D: TRBD1
J: TRBJ1-1
DNA: TGCGCCAGCAGCTTTACAGGGGCCCCTGCCGCTTTCTTT
CDR3: CASSFTGAPAAFF

V: TRBV7-8
size: -
D: TRBD2
J: TRBJ2-5
DNA: TGTGCCAGCAGCCCCCCGGGACTACATCGAGCGCCCCAGTACTTC
CDR3: CASSPPGLHRAPQYF

V: TRBV19
size: -
D: -
J: TRBJ2-5
DNA: TGTGCCAGTAGTCCGCGACGGTCCGTCCAAGAGCCCCAGTACTTC
CDR3: CASSPRRSVQEPQYF

V: TRBV7-9
size: many
D: TRBD2
J: TRBJ2-7
DNA: TGCGGGACTAGCGGTCTCAGGCCCTACGAGCAGTACTTC
CDR3: CGTSGLRPYEQYF

V: TRBV14
size: few
D: -
J: TRBJ1-1
DNA: TGTGCCAGCAACCTACTGGGGGAAATGAACACTGAAGCTTTCTTT
CDR3: CASNLLGEMNTEAFF

V: TRBV21-1
size: -
D: -
J: TRBJ1-4
DNA: TGTGCCAGCAGCATCAGGACAGCAACTAATGAAAAACTGTTTTTT
CDR3: CASSIRTATNEKLFF

V: TRBV27
size: -
D: TRBD2
J: TRBJ2-7
DNA: TGTGCCAGCAGTCCCGGGACTAGCCAACCATGGGAGCAGTACTTC
CDR3: CASSPGTSQPWEQYF

V: TRBV11-2
size: few
D: TRBD2
J: TRBJ2-1
DNA: TGTGCCAGCAGCTCACTGATCGGGACTAGCGGGAGCCACGGGAGGTATGAGCAGTTCTTC
CDR3: CASSSLIGTSGSHGRYEQFF

V: TRBV7-9
size: many
D: -
J: TRBJ2-2
DNA: TGTGCCAGCAGCCCCTCCCCTGCGAACACCGGGGAGCTGTTTTTT
CDR3: CASSPSPANTGELFF

V: TRBV2
size: few
D: -
J: TRBJ2-3
DNA: TGTGCCAGCAGTGGGGACACTAGCACAGATACGCAGTATTTT
CDR3: CASSGDTSTDTQYF

V: TRBV7-9
size: many
D: TRBD2
J: TRBJ2-7
DNA: TGTGCCAGCAGCGGACTAGCATGGTACGAGCAGTACTTC
CDR3: CASSGLAWYEQYF